This T cell receptor beta chain originates from a study of cytomegalovirus exposure and HLA in healthy donors. The study ran its PCR with 60 Vbeta and 13 Jbeta primers. Clones were read by immunoSEQ multiplex PCR, and TCRdb kept only the in-frame ones, dropping some. The sample comprises about 80,000 clones, roughly two thirds of which are singletons, and 6.5% to 7.5% rests with the top ten. Germline V gives CDR1 MNHEY, CDR2 SMNVEV (reference sequence). With V trimmed by 3 bases and J by 6 bases, 3 bases remained unmatched. CDR3 length equals 13 residues. A word on this clone: The conserved final phenylalanine or tryptophan is absent from the CDR3, which likely points to a read error.

The specimen sequenced was PBMCs. This sequence originates from a woman aged 45 to 65 in good health and CMV-seropositive. The chain employs TRBV27 and TRBJ1-2; 8 bases map to TRBD1. The CDR3 spells CASSLTGVDGYTS. The CDR3 nucleotides read TGTGCCAGCAGTTTGACAGGGGTCGATGGCTACACCTCC.